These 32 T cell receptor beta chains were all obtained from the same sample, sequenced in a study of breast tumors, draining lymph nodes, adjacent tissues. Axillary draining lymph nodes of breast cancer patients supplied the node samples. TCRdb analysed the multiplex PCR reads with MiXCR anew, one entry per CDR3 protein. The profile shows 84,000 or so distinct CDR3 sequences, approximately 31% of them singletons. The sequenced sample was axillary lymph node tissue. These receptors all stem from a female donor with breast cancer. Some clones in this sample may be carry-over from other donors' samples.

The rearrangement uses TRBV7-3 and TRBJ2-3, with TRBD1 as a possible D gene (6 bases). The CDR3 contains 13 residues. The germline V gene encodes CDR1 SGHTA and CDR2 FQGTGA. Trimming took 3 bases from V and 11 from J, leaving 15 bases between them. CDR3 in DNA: TGTGCCAGCAGCTTTCAACGGACAGATGGGCAGTATTTT. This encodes CASSFQRTDGQYF.

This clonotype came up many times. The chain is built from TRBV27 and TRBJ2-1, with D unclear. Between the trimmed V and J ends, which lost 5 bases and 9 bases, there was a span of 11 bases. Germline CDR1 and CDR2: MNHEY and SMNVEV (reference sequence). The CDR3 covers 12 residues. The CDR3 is CASSLNRAEQFF. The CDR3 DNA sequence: TGTGCCAGCAGTCTAAATAGGGCTGAGCAGTTCTTC.

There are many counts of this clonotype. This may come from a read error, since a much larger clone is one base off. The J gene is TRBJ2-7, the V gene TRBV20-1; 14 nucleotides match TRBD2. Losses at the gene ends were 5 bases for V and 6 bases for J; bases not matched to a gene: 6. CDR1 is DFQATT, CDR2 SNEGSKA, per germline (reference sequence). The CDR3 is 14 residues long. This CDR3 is CSASGTSGSAEQYF. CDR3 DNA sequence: TGCAGTGCTTCCGGGACTAGCGGGAGCGCCGAGCAGTACTTC.

CDR3 coding DNA: TGTGCCAGCAGCCTACCGGGACTCCTCAGGAAGAATCAGCCCCAGCATTTT. Amino acids: CASSLPGLLRKNQPQHF. The rearrangement joins TRBV7-2 to TRBJ1-5; perhaps TRBD1 as D (5 bases). Between the trimmed V and J ends, which lost 5 bases and 4 bases, there was a span of 21 bases. The CDR3 consists of 17 residues. CDR1 and CDR2 (germline): SGHTA, FQGNSA. The complete variable domain, with remaining parts taken from reference TRBV7-2 and TRBJ1-5, reads GAGVSQSPSNKVTEKGKDVELRCDPISGHTALYWYRQSLGQGLEFLIYFQGNSAPDKSGLPSDRFSAERTGGSVSTLTIQRTQQEDSAVYLCASSLPGLLRKNQPQHFGDGTRLSIL.

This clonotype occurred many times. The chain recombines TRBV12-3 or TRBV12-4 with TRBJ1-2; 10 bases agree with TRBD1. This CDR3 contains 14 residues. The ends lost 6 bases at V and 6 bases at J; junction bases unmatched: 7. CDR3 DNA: TGTGCCAGCAGCCGGGACAGGGGTCTGGATGGCTACACCTTC. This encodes CASSRDRGLDGYTF.

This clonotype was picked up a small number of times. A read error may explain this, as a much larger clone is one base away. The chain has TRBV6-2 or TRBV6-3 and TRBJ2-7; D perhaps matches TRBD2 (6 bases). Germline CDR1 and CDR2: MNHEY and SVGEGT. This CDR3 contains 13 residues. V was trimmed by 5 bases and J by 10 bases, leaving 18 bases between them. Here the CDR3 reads CASSHSEGMAQYF. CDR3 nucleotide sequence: TGTGCCAGCAGTCATTCGGAGGGGATGGCACAGTACTTC.

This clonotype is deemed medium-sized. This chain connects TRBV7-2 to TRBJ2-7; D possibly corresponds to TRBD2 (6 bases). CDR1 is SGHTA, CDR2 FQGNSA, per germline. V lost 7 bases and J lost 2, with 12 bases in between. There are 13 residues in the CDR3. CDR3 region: CASNRRDTYEQYF. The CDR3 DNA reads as TGTGCCAGCAACCGGCGGGATACCTACGAGCAGTACTTC. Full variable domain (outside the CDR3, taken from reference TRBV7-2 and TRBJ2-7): GAGVSQSPSNKVTEKGKDVELRCDPISGHTALYWYRQSLGQGLEFLIYFQGNSAPDKSGLPSDRFSAERTGGSVSTLTIQRTQQEDSAVYLCASNRRDTYEQYFGPGTRLTVT.

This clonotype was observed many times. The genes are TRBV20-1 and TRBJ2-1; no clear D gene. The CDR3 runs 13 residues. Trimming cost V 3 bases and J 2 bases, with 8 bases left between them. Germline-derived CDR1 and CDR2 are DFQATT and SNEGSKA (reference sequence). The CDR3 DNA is TGCAGTGCTAGGATCAGGACCTACAATGAGCAGTTCTTC. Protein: CSARIRTYNEQFF.

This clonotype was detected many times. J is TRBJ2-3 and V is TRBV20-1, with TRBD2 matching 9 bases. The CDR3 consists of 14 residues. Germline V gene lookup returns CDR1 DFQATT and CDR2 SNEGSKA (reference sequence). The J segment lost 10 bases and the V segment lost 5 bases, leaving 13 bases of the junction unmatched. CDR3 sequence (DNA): TGCAGTGCTCCCCGAACTAGCGGGCCGCATGCGCAGTATTTT. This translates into CSAPRTSGPHAQYF.

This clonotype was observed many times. CDR3 sequence reads: CSAGTSGEETQYF. The CDR3 DNA is TGCAGTGCCGGGACTAGCGGGGAAGAGACCCAGTACTTC. This chain uses TRBV20-1 with TRBJ2-5; 13 bases agree with TRBD2. J lost 3 bases, V lost 6 bases, and 1 base had no gene match. The germline gives CDR1 DFQATT, CDR2 SNEGSKA (reference sequence). The CDR3 covers 13 residues.

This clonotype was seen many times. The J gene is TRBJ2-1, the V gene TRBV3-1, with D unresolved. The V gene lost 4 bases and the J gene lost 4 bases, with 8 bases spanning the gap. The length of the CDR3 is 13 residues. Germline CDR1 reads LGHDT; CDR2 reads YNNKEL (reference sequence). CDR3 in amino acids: CASSPHGYNEQFF. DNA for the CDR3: TGTGCCAGCAGCCCTCATGGATACAATGAGCAGTTCTTC.

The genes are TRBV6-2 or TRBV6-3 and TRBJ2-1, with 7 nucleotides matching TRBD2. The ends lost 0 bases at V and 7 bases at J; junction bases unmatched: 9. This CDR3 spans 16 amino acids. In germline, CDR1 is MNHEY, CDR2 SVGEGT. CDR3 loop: CASSYSIAGVRNEQFF. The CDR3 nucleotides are TGTGCCAGCAGTTACTCGATTGCGGGAGTCAGGAATGAGCAGTTCTTC.

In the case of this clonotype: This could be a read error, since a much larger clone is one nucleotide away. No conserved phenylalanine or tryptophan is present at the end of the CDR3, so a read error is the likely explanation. The CDR3 nucleotides are TGTGCCAGCAGCCCCTTGCAGGGCCCCTACGAGCAGTACCTC. Translating it yields CASSPLQGPYEQYL. The chain has TRBV11-2 and TRBJ2-7; D perhaps matches TRBD1 (5 bases). Trimming removed 5 bases from V and 2 bases from J, with 13 bases in between. The germline V gene has CDR1 SGHAT and CDR2 FQNNGV. This CDR3 is built from 14 residues.

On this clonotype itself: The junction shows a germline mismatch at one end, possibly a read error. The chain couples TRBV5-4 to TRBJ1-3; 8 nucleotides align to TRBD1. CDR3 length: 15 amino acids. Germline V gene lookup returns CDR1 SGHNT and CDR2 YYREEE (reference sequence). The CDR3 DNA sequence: TGTGCCAGCAGCGCAGGACAGGGTTACGGAAACACCATATACTTT. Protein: CASSAGQGYGNTIYF.

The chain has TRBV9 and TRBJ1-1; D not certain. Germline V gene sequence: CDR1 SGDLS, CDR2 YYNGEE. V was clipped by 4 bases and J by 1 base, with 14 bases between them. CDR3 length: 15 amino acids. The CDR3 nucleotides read TGTGCCAGCAGCCCCAGCGGGCATGCGAACACTGAAGCTTTCTTT. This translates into CASSPSGHANTEAFF.

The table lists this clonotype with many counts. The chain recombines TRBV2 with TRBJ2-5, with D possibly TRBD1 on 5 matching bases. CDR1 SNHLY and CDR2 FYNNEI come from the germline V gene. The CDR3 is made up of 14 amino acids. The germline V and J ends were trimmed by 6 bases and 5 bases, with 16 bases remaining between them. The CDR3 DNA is TGTGCCAGCAGGAAACAGGTAGCCCTTGAGACCCAGTACTTC. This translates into CASRKQVALETQYF.

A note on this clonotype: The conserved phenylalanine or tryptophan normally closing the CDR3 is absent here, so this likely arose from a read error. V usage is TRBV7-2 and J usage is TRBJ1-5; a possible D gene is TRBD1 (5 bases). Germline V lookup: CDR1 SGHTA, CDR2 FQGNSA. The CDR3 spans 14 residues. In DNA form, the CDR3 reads TGTGCCTGCAGCTCGGGGCTTAGCAATCAGCCCCAGCATCTT. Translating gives CACSSGLSNQPQHL.

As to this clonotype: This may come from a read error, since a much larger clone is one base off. In nucleotides, the CDR3 is TGTGCCAGCAGCCCGCTACAGGGGTACAAAAACATTCGGTACTTC. Its translation is CASSPLQGYKNIRYF. The chain couples TRBV14 to TRBJ2-4; TRBD1 agrees at 7 bases. The CDR3 extends over 15 amino acids. Germline lookup yields CDR1 SGHDN and CDR2 FVKESK.

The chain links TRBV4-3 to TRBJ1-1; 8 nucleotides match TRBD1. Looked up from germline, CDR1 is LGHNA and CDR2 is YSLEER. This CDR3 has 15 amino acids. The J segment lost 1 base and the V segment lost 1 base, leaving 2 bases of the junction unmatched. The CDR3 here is CASSQVQGGNTEAFF. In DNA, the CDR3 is TGCGCCAGCAGCCAAGTACAGGGGGGGAACACTGAAGCTTTCTTT.

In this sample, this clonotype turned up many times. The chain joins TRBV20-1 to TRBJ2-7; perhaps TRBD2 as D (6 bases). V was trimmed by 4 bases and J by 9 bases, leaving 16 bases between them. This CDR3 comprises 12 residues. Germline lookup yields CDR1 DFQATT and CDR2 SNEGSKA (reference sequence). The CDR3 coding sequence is TGCAGTGCTACGGAAGCAGGGAGGCGGCAGTACTTC. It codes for CSATEAGRRQYF.

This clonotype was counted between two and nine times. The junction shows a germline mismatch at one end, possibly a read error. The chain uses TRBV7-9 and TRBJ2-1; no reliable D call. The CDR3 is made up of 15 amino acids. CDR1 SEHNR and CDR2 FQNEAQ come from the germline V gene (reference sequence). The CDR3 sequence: CASSIGSSSYNEQLF. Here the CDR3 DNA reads TGTGCCAGCAGCATAGGTAGCAGCTCCTACAATGAGCAGCTCTTC.

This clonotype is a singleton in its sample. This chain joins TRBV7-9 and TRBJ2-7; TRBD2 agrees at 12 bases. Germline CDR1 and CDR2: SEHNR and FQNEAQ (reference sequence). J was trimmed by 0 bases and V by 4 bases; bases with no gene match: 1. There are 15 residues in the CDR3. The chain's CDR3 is CASSSSGRVSYEQYF. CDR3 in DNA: TGTGCCAGCAGCTCTAGCGGGAGGGTCTCCTACGAGCAGTACTTC. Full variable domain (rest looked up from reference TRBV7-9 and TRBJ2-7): DTGVSQNPRHKITKRGQNVTFRCDPISEHNRLYWYRQTLGQGPEFLTYFQNEAQLEKSRLLSDRFSAERPKGSFSTLEIQRTEQGDSAMYLCASSSSGRVSYEQYFGPGTRLTVT.

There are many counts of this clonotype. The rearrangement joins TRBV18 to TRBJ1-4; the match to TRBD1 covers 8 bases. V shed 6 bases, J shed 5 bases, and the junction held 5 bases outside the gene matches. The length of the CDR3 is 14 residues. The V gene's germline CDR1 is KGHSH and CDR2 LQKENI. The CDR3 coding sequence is TGTGCCAGCTCCAGGCAGGGGGCCAATGAAAAACTGTTTTTT. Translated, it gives CASSRQGANEKLFF.

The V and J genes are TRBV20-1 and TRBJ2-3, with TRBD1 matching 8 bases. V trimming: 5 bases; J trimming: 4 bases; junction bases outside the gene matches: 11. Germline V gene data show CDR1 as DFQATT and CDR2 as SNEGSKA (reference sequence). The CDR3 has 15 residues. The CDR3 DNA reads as TGCAGTGCTGAGACAGGGGAGCTGCAAGCAGATACGCAGTATTTT. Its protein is CSAETGELQADTQYF.

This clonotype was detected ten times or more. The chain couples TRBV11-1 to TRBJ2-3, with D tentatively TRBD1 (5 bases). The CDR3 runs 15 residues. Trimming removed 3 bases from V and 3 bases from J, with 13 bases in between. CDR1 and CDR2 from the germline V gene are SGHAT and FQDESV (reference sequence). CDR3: CASSFSNRPTDTQYF. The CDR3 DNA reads TGTGCCAGCAGCTTCAGCAACAGGCCAACAGATACGCAGTATTTT. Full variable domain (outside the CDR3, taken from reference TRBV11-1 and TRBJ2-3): EAEVAQSPRYKITEKSQAVAFWCDPISGHATLYWYRQILGQGPELLVQFQDESVVDDSQLPKDRFSAERLKGVDSTLKIQPAELGDSAMYLCASSFSNRPTDTQYFGPGTRLTVL.

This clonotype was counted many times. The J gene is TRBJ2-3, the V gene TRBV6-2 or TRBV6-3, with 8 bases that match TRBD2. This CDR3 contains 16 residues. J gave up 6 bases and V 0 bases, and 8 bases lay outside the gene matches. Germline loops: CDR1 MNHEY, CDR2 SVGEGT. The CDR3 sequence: CASSYSSGSGGDTQYF. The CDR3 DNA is TGTGCCAGCAGTTACTCGAGCGGGAGTGGTGGGGATACGCAGTATTTT.

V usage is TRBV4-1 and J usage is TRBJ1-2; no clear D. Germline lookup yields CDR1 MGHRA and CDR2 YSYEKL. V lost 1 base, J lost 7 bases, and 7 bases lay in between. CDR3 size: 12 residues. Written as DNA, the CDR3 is TGCGCCAGCAGCCAAGGGTACTCTGGCTACACCTTC. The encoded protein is CASSQGYSGYTF.

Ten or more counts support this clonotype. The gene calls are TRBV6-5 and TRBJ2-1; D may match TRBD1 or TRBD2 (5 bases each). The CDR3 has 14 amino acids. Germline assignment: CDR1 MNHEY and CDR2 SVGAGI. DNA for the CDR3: TGTGTAGTGGGGACCTTAAGCTCCTACAATGAGCAGTTCTTC. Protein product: CVVGTLSSYNEQFF.

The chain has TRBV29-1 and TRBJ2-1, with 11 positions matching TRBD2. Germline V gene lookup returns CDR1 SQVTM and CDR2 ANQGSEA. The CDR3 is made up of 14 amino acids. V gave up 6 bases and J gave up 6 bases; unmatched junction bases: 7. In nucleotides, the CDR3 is TGCAGCGTAGGCCCGGGACTAGCGGTCAATGAGCAGTTCTTC. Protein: CSVGPGLAVNEQFF.

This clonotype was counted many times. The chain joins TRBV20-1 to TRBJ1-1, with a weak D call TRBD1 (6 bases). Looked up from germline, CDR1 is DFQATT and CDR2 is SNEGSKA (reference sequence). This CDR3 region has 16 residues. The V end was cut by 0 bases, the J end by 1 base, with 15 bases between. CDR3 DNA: TGCAGTGCTAGAGAATTCCATGACAGGACGAACACTGAAGCTTTCTTT. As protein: CSAREFHDRTNTEAFF.

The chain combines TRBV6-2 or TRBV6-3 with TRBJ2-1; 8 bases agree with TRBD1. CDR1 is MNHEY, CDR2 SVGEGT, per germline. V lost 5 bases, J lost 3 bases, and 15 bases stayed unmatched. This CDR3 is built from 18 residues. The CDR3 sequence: CASSPSISRGRGYNEQFF. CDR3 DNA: TGTGCCAGCAGTCCCTCAATTTCCAGGGGGCGAGGCTACAATGAGCAGTTCTTC.

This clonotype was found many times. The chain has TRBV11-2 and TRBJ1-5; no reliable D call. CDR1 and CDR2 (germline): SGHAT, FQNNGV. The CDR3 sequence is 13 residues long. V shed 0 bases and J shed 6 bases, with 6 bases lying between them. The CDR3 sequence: CASSLDQGQPQHF. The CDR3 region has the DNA TGTGCCAGCAGCTTAGATCAAGGTCAGCCCCAGCATTTT.